The present T cell receptor beta chain was sequenced within a study of cytomegalovirus exposure and HLA in healthy donors. Study information: There were under 140 million unique TCR beta sequences, drawn from about 180 million T cells, in an earlier analysis.

A multiplex PCR was run with 60 Vbeta primers and 13 Jbeta primers. TCRdb's table, derived via immunoSEQ multiplex PCR, lists solely in-frame clones and lacks some. The sample contains some 200,000 clones, approximately 78% of which appear only once. Findings and caveats of the study: High specificity and sensitivity for cytomegalovirus status were reported for the classifier. Certain sequence variants were highly shared and formed a cluster, and this cluster was likely a sequencing artifact.

The CDR3 totals 15 residues. Germline lookup yields CDR1 SGHDN and CDR2 FVKESK. Germline trimming cut 0 bases from V and 9 bases from J; bases unmatched to any gene: 3. As for this clone: What it binds is unknown.

The chain couples TRBV14 to TRBJ2-1, with 12 bases that match TRBD2. Material for sequencing was PBMCs. The source of this sequence is a woman in her thirties or forties in good health and CMV-seronegative. CDR3 in DNA: TGTGCCAGCAGCCAAGATAGACTAGCGGGAGCTGAGCAGTTCTTC. Its protein product is CASSQDRLAGAEQFF.